This TCR beta chain came from a study of beta chain features in type 1 diabetes. About the study: Analysis included about 100 million sorted cells drawn from all samples.

CDR1 and CDR2 from the germline V gene are SGHRS and YFSETQ. There are 14 residues in the CDR3. The study reverse transcribed the entire isolated RNA, so it sequenced expressed TCRB transcripts. Here immunoSEQ multiplex PCR was the method, and the copy in TCRdb shows in-frame clones only, minus some. The sample lists some 350,000 clones; around an eighth were seen once. Overall study findings and caveats: Because the template was cDNA, high-expressing cells might be over-represented. There was a moderate but significant shortening of TCRB CDR3s in all four CD4+ subsets of Type 1 diabetes patients.

Points on this clone: The antigen is unknown.

Sequenced input: naive CD4+ T cells from blood. The TCR comes from a woman aged 18-29 years with type 1 diabetes. This chain uses TRBV5-1 with TRBJ2-5; 9 nucleotides line up with TRBD1. The J call may be in error: the DNA end matches TRBJ2-7 better. The DNA of the CDR3 is TGCGCCAGCAGCATCCCGGGACAGGGCTACGAGCAGTACTTC. Its translation: CASSIPGQGYEQYF.